This T cell receptor (beta chain) stems from a study of patients and donors after allogeneic stem cell transplantation. The CDR3 is 15 amino acids. V was clipped by 3 bases and J by 4 bases, with 14 bases between them. CDR1 is LGHNA and CDR2 is YSLEER in the germline V gene. TCRdb re-called the RT-PCR reads with MiXCR, one entry per CDR3 protein. The sample shows 150,000 to 200,000 distinct CDR3 sequences, 24% of them seen only once. The receptor comes from a human donor who was either an allogeneic HSCT recipient or a stem cell or donor lymphocyte infusion donor (not recorded which). It is not recorded whose cells these are; they may come from a transplant donor. The genes are TRBV4-3 and TRBJ2-3; D ambiguous. What was sequenced was blood, either unsorted or a sorted T cell fraction (not recorded which). In DNA form, the CDR3 reads TGCGCCAGCAGCCAGGTTTTATCCCTCCCAGATACGCAGTATTTT. Amino acid sequence: CASSQVLSLPDTQYF.